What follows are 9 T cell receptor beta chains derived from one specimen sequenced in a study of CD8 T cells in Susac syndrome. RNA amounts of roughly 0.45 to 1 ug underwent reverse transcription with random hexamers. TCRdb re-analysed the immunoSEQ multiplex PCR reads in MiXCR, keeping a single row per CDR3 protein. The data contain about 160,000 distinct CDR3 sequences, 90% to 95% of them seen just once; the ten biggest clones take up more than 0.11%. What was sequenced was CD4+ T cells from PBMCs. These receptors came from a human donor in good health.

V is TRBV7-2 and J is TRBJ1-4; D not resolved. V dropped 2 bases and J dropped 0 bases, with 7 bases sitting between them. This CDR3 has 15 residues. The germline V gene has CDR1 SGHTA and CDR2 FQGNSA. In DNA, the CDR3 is TGTGCCAGCAGCTTAATGTCGGCAACTAATGAAAAACTGTTTTTT. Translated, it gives CASSLMSATNEKLFF.

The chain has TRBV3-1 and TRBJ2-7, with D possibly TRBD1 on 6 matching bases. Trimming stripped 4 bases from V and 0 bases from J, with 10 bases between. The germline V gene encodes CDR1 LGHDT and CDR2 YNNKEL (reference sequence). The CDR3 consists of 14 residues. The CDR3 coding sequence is TGTGCCAGCAGCCGGGGGACAACCTCCTACGAGCAGTACTTC. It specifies CASSRGTTSYEQYF.

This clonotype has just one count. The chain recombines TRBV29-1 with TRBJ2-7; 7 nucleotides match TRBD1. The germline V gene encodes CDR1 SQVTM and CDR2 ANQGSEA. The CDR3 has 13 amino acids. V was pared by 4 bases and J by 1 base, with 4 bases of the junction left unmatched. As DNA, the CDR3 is TGCAGCGTTGGCTGGGACAGTTCCTACGAGCAGTACTTC. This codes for CSVGWDSSYEQYF.

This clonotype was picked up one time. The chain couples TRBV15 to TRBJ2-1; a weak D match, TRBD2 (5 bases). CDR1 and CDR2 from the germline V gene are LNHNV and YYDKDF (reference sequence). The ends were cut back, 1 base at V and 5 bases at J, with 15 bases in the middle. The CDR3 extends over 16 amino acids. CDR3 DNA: TGTGCCACCAGCAGAGGCCGGGAACAGATCAACAATGAGCAGTTCTTC. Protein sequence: CATSRGREQINNEQFF.

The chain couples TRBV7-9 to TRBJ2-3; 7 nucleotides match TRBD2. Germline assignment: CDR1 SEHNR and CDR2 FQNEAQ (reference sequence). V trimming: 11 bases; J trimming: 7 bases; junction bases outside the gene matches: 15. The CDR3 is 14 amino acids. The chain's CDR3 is CAYGGFDNGNTQYF. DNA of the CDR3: TGTGCCTACGGGGGGTTCGATAATGGAAATACGCAGTATTTT. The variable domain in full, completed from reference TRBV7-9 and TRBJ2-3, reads DTGVSQNPRHKITKRGQNVTFRCDPISEHNRLYWYRQTLGQGPEFLTYFQNEAQLEKSRLLSDRFSAERPKGSFSTLEIQRTEQGDSAMYLCAYGGFDNGNTQYFGPGTRLTVL.

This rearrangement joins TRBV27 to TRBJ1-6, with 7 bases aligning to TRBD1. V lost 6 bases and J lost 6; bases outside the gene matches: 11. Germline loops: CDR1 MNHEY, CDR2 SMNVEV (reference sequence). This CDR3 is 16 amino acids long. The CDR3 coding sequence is TGTGCCAGCAGCCCCCGAGTGACAGGGTTTAATTCACCCCTCCACTTT. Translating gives CASSPRVTGFNSPLHF.

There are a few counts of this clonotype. In nucleotides, the CDR3 is TGTGCCAGCAGGCTTACAGGGGGCGCAAAGACCCAGTACTTC. Protein: CASRLTGGAKTQYF. V is TRBV5-4 and J is TRBJ2-5, with TRBD1 matching 9 bases. The length of the CDR3 is 14 residues. Germline CDR1 SGHNT, CDR2 YYREEE (reference sequence). After removal of 5 bases from V and 6 bases from J, the junction contained 8 bases not matched to a gene.

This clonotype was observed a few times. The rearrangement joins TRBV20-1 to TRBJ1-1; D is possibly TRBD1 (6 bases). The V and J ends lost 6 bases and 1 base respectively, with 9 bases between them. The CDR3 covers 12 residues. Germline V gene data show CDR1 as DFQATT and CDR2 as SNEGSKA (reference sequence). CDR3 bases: TGCAGTGCGAGGACAGCGAACACTGAAGCTTTCTTT. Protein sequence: CSARTANTEAFF.

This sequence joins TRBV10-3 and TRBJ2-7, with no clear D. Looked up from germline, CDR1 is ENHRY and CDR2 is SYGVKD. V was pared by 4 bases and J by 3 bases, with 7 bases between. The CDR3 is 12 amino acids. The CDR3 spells CAISVERYEQYF. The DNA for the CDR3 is TGTGCCATCAGTGTTGAGCGCTACGAGCAGTACTTC.